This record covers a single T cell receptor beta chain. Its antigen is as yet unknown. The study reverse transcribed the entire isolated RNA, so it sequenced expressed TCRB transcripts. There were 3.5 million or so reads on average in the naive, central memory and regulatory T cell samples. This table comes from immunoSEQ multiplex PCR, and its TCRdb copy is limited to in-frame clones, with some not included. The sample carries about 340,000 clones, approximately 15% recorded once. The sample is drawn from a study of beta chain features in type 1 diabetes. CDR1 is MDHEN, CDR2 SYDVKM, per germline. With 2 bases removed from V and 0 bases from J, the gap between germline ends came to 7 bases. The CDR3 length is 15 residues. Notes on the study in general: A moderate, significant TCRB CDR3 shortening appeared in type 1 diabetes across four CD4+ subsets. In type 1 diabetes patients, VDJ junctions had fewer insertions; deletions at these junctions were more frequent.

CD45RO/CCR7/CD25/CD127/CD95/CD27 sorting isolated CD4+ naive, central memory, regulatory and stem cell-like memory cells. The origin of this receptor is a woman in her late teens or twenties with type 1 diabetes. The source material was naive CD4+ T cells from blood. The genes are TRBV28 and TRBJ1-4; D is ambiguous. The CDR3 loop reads CASSLEGSTNEKLFF. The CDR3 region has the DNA TGTGCCAGCAGTTTAGAGGGCTCAACTAATGAAAAACTGTTTTTT.